This TCR beta chain appears in the sequencing data of a study of monozygotic twins with inflammatory bowel disease. General study results and limits: Ultimately, a single strong signal or clonotype associated with IBD was not supported. Patient-specific immunosuppressive treatments may have made repertoires more variable.

This CDR3 has 14 amino acids. Remarks on this clonotype: Its antigen is as yet unknown.

The UMIs contained a 6-nucleotide sample barcode. They were added by template switching during cDNA synthesis. TCRdb re-analyzed the 5' RACE reads; it lists each CDR3 protein once, without DNA. The sample holds under 200,000 distinct CDR3 sequences. The chain employs TRBV12-3 or TRBV12-4 and TRBJ2-2; TCRdb designates TRBD2, a call that cannot be tested without DNA. The receptor was isolated from a human donor with ulcerative colitis or Crohn's disease, or a healthy co-twin of an affected twin (not recorded which). Material: blood. This CDR3 reads CASSLGGGDGELFF.